The clone carrying this TCR gamma chain rates as medium-sized. The target antigen is unknown. The data originate from a study of gamma delta lymphoproliferative disorders and STAT genes. Background on the study: Delta libraries were made per EuroClonality-NGS working group procedure.

PBMCs from patients and controls supplied the genomic DNA for sequencing. Study observations and caveats: Most major patient clonotypes were shared with at least one healthy donor. Delta repertoires did not separate groups, but patient gamma repertoires clustered apart.

Germline V gene data show CDR1 as VENAVY and CDR2 as YDSYNSRV. The CDR3 is 18 residues long. V gave up 4 bases and J gave up 0 bases; unmatched junction bases: 14. TCRdb redid the clone calls on the multiplex PCR reads with CATT. This table holds about 860 gamma-chain clones, over 15% found once. The source material was blood. This receptor was taken from a human donor in good health. The chain has TRGV8 and TRGJP1. The J gene, left out of TCRdb, was set here by checking the DNA against germline. In nucleotides, the CDR3 is TGTGCCACCTGGGAGACTTCCATTATTTATACCACTGGTTGGTTCAAGATATTT. Protein sequence: CATWETSIIYTTGWFKIF.